Listed here are 3 T cell receptor beta chains from one sample, sequenced in a study of blood T cell repertoires in COVID-19. The data were produced by immunoSEQ multiplex PCR, yet TCRdb's version contains in-frame clones alone and is incomplete. The data hold fewer than 150,000 clones, with approximately 70% observed a single time. The sequenced sample was peripheral blood. Receptor source: a human donor with acute or convalescent COVID-19. The donor label of this sample is uncertain.

The rearrangement uses TRBV18 and TRBJ2-1, with D maybe TRBD2 (5 bases). Trimming cost V 6 bases and J 8 bases, with 20 bases left between them. CDR3 length: 15 amino acids. Germline values: CDR1 KGHSH, CDR2 LQKENI. CDR3: CASSFLAKKRDEQFF. CDR3 DNA sequence: TGTGCCAGCTCGTTCCTAGCAAAAAAAAGGGATGAGCAGTTCTTC. The full variable domain, with the rest looked up from reference TRBV18 and TRBJ2-1, is NAGVMQNPRHLVRRRGQEARLRCSPMKGHSHVYWYRQLPEEGLKFMVYLQKENIIDESGMPKERFSAEFPKEGPSILRIQQVVRGDSAAYFCASSFLAKKRDEQFFGPGTRLTVL.

The chain links TRBV11-3 to TRBJ2-2, with 8 bases identical to TRBD1. The V gene's germline CDR1 is SGHNT and CDR2 YENEEA. The V segment lost 5 bases and the J segment 3 bases; nucleotides outside the gene matches: 14. CDR3 length: 18 residues. The CDR3 reads CASSKGGWTGPYTGELFF. CDR3 sequence (DNA): TGTGCCAGCAGCAAAGGAGGGTGGACAGGGCCGTACACCGGGGAGCTGTTTTTT.

V and J are TRBV5-1 and TRBJ2-1; a possible D gene is TRBD2 (7 bases). Per germline, CDR1 SGHRS and CDR2 YFSETQ. The CDR3 contains 15 residues. Trimming removed 6 bases at V and 4 bases at J, with 17 bases between. The CDR3 region is CASTDGAGAYNEQFF. CDR3 nucleotides: TGCGCCAGCACCGACGGGGCGGGGGCTTACAATGAGCAGTTCTTC.